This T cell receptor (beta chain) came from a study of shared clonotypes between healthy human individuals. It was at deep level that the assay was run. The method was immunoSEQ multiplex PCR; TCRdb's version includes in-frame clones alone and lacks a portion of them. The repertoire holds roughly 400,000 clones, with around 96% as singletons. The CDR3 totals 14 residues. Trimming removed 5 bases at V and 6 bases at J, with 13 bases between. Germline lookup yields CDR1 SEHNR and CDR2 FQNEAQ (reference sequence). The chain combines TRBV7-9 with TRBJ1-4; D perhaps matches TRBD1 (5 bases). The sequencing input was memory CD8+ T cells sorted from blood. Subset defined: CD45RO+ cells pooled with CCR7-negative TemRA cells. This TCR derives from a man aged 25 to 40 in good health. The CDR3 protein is CASSQGSAYEKLFF. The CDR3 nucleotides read TGTGCCAGCAGCCAGGGATCGGCTTATGAAAAACTGTTTTTT. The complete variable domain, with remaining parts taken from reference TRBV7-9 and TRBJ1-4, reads DTGVSQNPRHKITKRGQNVTFRCDPISEHNRLYWYRQTLGQGPEFLTYFQNEAQLEKSRLLSDRFSAERPKGSFSTLEIQRTEQGDSAMYLCASSQGSAYEKLFFGSGTQLSVL.